Below are 21 T cell receptor beta chains sequenced from a single sample in a study of blood T cell repertoires in COVID-19. TCRdb's copy holds only in-frame clones and misses some; the assay was immunoSEQ multiplex PCR. The sample records roughly 56,000 clones, 85% being singletons. Sequenced sample: peripheral blood. The source of these receptors is a human donor in a cohort sampled during active COVID-19.

The chain couples TRBV19 to TRBJ1-2, with 10 nucleotides matching TRBD1. This CDR3 has 13 amino acids. V shed 4 bases and J 13 bases; nucleotides not matched to a gene: 9. Germline CDR1 and CDR2: LNHDA and SQIVND (reference sequence). The CDR3 loop is CASSNRDRGDSTF. The DNA for the CDR3 is TGTGCCAGTAGTAACCGGGACAGGGGAGATTCCACCTTC.

The CDR3 region is CASSYPLAGESDTQYF. The CDR3 region has the DNA TGTGCCAGCAGTTACCCGCTAGCGGGAGAATCCGATACGCAGTATTTT. The gene calls are TRBV6-6 and TRBJ2-3; 10 bases map to TRBD2. This CDR3 is built from 16 residues. Trimming cost V 2 bases and J 6 bases; bases outside gene matches: 8. The germline V gene has CDR1 MNHNY and CDR2 SVGAGI (reference sequence).

This clone was detected only once. This chain uses TRBV5-5 with TRBJ2-1, with TRBD2 matching 10 bases. V shed 3 bases, J shed 9 bases, and the junction held 12 bases outside the gene matches. The length of the CDR3 is 16 residues. The germline CDR1 and CDR2 sequences are SGHKS and YYEKEE (reference sequence). The DNA for the CDR3 is TGTGCCAGCAGCTGGACCGGGACTAGCGTTTTTGGTGAGCAGTTCTTC. As protein: CASSWTGTSVFGEQFF.

The chain combines TRBV9 with TRBJ2-7; 7 nucleotides match TRBD1. Per germline, CDR1 SGDLS and CDR2 YYNGEE. The CDR3 loop spans 14 amino acids. The ends lost 3 bases at V and 6 bases at J; junction bases unmatched: 9. The CDR3 coding sequence is TGTGCCAGCAGCGCCGCGCCCACAGGGGTCGAGCAGTACTTC. This translates into CASSAAPTGVEQYF.

This chain links TRBV7-3 with TRBJ2-2; possible D gene TRBD1, 5 bases. Between the trimmed V and J ends, which lost 3 bases and 6 bases, there was a span of 5 bases. Germline CDR1 and CDR2: SGHTA and FQGTGA. This CDR3 is built from 12 residues. The CDR3 loop is CASSLGPGELFF. CDR3 nucleotide sequence: TGTGCCAGCAGCTTGGGGCCCGGGGAGCTGTTTTTT.

Judged by abundance, this clone is medium-sized. The chain joins TRBV30 to TRBJ1-4; D remains ambiguous. This CDR3 contains 12 residues. Per the germline V gene, CDR1 is GTSNPN and CDR2 is SVGIG (reference sequence). Deletions cut 2 bases from V and 7 bases from J, with 8 bases between. CDR3: CAWSFEGEKLFF. In nucleotides, the CDR3 is TGTGCCTGGAGTTTCGAGGGTGAAAAACTGTTTTTT.

This chain joins TRBV5-6 and TRBJ2-7; a weak D match, TRBD2 (5 bases). The CDR3 contains 15 residues. The V end lost 3 bases, the J end lost 2 bases, and 15 bases lay between the germline ends. Germline CDR1 and CDR2: SGHDT and YYEEEE. CDR3 DNA sequence: TGTGCCAGCAGCTGGAACGTACGGGGTCCCTACGAGCAGTACTTC. Translation: CASSWNVRGPYEQYF.

This rearrangement joins TRBV9 to TRBJ2-3, with 7 bases matching TRBD2. Germline trimming cut 8 bases from V and 2 bases from J; bases unmatched to any gene: 8. The germline gives CDR1 SGDLS, CDR2 YYNGEE. The CDR3 covers 14 residues. Written as DNA, the CDR3 is TGTGCCAGTGAACGGGGGGATTACACAGATACGCAGTATTTT. This codes for CASERGDYTDTQYF.

This sequence joins TRBV6-5 and TRBJ2-7; a possible D gene is TRBD2 (6 bases). The length of the CDR3 is 14 residues. The germline V gene encodes CDR1 MNHEY and CDR2 SVGAGI. V was cut by 0 bases and J by 3 bases, with 9 bases left in between. In DNA form, the CDR3 reads TGTGCCAGCAGTTACTCGAGTAGCGGCTACGAGCAGTACTTC. This codes for CASSYSSSGYEQYF.

V usage is TRBV28 and J usage is TRBJ2-3, with TRBD2 identical over 7 bases. Trimming removed 6 bases from V and 8 bases from J; junction bases left unmatched: 14. This CDR3 contains 15 residues. Germline CDR1 is MDHEN and CDR2 is SYDVKM. The CDR3 spells CASRPPGLSFGTQYF. Written as DNA, the CDR3 is TGTGCCAGCAGGCCGCCGGGACTATCCTTTGGTACGCAGTATTTT.

This clone was seen once. The rearrangement joins TRBV19 to TRBJ2-4, with TRBD1 identical over 7 bases. This CDR3 spans 13 amino acids. Germline values: CDR1 LNHDA, CDR2 SQIVND (reference sequence). Germline trimming cut 8 bases from V and 4 bases from J; bases unmatched to any gene: 5. The DNA of the CDR3 is TGTGCCAGTCAAGACAGGGTAAAAAACATTCAGTACTTC. It is translated as CASQDRVKNIQYF.

The chain couples TRBV19 to TRBJ1-2, with 7 bases lining up with TRBD1. The germline V gene encodes CDR1 LNHDA and CDR2 SQIVND (reference sequence). V was pared by 5 bases and J by 8 bases, with 14 bases of the junction left unmatched. The CDR3 length is 15 residues. CDR3 coding DNA: TGTGCCAGTAGTCCTCGGACAGGAGGGATAGGGGGCTACACCTTC. Protein product: CASSPRTGGIGGYTF.

The chain links TRBV28 to TRBJ1-5; TRBD1 matches at 7 bases. This CDR3 has 15 residues. CDR1 and CDR2 from the germline V gene are MDHEN and SYDVKM. After removal of 5 bases from V and 6 bases from J, the junction contained 10 bases not matched to a gene. The CDR3 loop is CASSLRQGPIQPQHF. The DNA for the CDR3 is TGTGCCAGCAGTCTAAGACAGGGTCCGATTCAGCCCCAGCATTTT.

J is TRBJ1-1 and V is TRBV6-5; TRBD1 agrees at 7 bases. The CDR3 has 13 amino acids. CDR1 is MNHEY and CDR2 is SVGAGI in the germline V gene. Germline trimming cut 7 bases from V and 0 bases from J; bases unmatched to any gene: 2. The CDR3 DNA sequence: TGTGCCAGCACGGGACAGATGAACACTGAAGCTTTCTTT. Translation: CASTGQMNTEAFF.

Only one count was recorded for this clone. This sequence joins TRBV5-1 and TRBJ2-1; 8 bases are a match to TRBD1. Germline CDR1 is SGHRS and CDR2 is YFSETQ. There are 13 residues in the CDR3. J was trimmed by 5 bases and V by 3 bases; bases with no gene match: 1. In DNA, the CDR3 is TGCGCCAGCAGCTGGGGACAGGACAATGAGCAGTTCTTC. Translation gives CASSWGQDNEQFF.

This clone has only a few counts. The V gene is TRBV11-2, the J gene TRBJ2-3; tentatively, D is TRBD2 (5 bases). Germline V gene sequence: CDR1 SGHAT, CDR2 FQNNGV. The CDR3 covers 18 residues. Trimming cost V 5 bases and J 6 bases, with 27 bases left between them. CDR3 nucleotides: TGTGCCAGCAGCCCCTTCGTGGGCAAGCGGACCCTGGGGGATACGCAGTATTTT. This encodes CASSPFVGKRTLGDTQYF. The entire variable domain, with the rest obtained from reference TRBV11-2 and TRBJ2-3, is as follows: EAGVAQSPRYKIIEKRQSVAFWCNPISGHATLYWYQQILGQGPKLLIQFQNNGVVDDSQLPKDRFSAERLKGVDSTLKIQPAKLEDSAVYLCASSPFVGKRTLGDTQYFGPGTRLTVL.

V is TRBV3-1 (or the pseudogene TRBV3-2) and J is TRBJ1-2; D gene ambiguous. V lost 8 bases, J lost 5 bases, and 12 bases lay in between. CDR1 is LGHDT and CDR2 is YNNKEL in the germline V gene (reference sequence). This CDR3 region has 12 residues. The CDR3 DNA is TGTGCCAGCGGGAAGGGAGGATATGGCTACACCTTC. Its protein product is CASGKGGYGYTF.

V gene TRBV7-3 combines with J gene TRBJ2-3, with 11 bases identical to TRBD2. This CDR3 region has 17 residues. CDR1 SGHTA and CDR2 FQGTGA come from the germline V gene. Germline trimming cut 0 bases from V and 1 base from J; bases unmatched to any gene: 3. The DNA of the CDR3 is TGTGCCAGCAGCTTAACAGGGACTAGCGGCCGCACAGATACGCAGTATTTT. Translated, it gives CASSLTGTSGRTDTQYF.

The V gene is TRBV28, the J gene TRBJ1-2; D gene uncertain. The length of the CDR3 is 12 residues. Germline values: CDR1 MDHEN, CDR2 SYDVKM. Deletions cut 5 bases from V and 6 bases from J, with 10 bases between. The CDR3 here is CASSHPGDGYTF. The CDR3 DNA follows: TGTGCCAGCAGTCATCCCGGGGATGGCTACACCTTC.

This clone was recorded only once. The chain carries TRBV6-5 and TRBJ1-4; 9 nucleotides line up with TRBD1. CDR3 length: 14 amino acids. Germline CDR1 is MNHEY and CDR2 is SVGAGI. V lost 5 bases and J lost 6; bases outside the gene matches: 4. The CDR3 DNA follows: TGTGCCAGCAGTCTGACAGGGGGATATGAAAAACTGTTTTTT. Protein product: CASSLTGGYEKLFF.

This clone appeared a few times. This chain connects TRBV28 to TRBJ1-5; TRBD1 aligns across 8 bases. This CDR3 is built from 17 residues. Trimming cost V 7 bases and J 1 base; bases outside gene matches: 12. Germline V lookup: CDR1 MDHEN, CDR2 SYDVKM. CDR3 residues: CASTETRGLSSNQPQHF. CDR3 DNA: TGTGCCAGCACCGAAACCAGGGGGCTGTCAAGCAATCAGCCCCAGCATTTT.